A selection of T cell receptor beta chains follows, all from one sample in a study of blood T cell repertoires in COVID-19. Some clones are missing from TCRdb's copy, which holds only in-frame ones; the method was immunoSEQ multiplex PCR. This table has about 110,000 clones, about 80% appearing once. The sequenced sample consisted of peripheral blood. The receptors derive from a woman in her sixties or seventies with acute or convalescent COVID-19. The CDR3 runs from the conserved cysteine through the conserved F or W. The D gene is left open where the match is weak. The size field is filled for only some rows; it gives once, few, many or a size class.

j_gene: TRBJ2-7
v_gene: TRBV6-5
abundance: .
d_gene: .
CDR3nt: TGTGCCACAGCACTTTACAGGGAAAGGGACGAGCAGTACTTC
CDR3aa: CATALYRERDEQYF

j_gene: TRBJ2-3
v_gene: TRBV13
abundance: .
d_gene: TRBD2
CDR3nt: TGTGCCAGCAGCCCACGGGGACTAGATGGCACAGATACGCAGTATTTT
CDR3aa: CASSPRGLDGTDTQYF

j_gene: TRBJ2-2
v_gene: TRBV7-9
abundance: .
d_gene: .
CDR3nt: TGTGCCAGCAGCTTATACGGTGCGATAACCAGAGAGGACACCGGGGAGCTGTTTTTT
CDR3aa: CASSLYGAITREDTGELFF

j_gene: TRBJ1-5
v_gene: TRBV19
abundance: few
d_gene: .
CDR3nt: TGTGCCAGTTCGCGCAGGGTAGGTCAGCCCCAGCATTTT
CDR3aa: CASSRRVGQPQHF

j_gene: TRBJ1-3
v_gene: TRBV6-1
abundance: .
d_gene: TRBD1
CDR3nt: TGTGCCAGCAGTGAAGCAACCCAGGGGGCCAACACCATATATTTT
CDR3aa: CASSEATQGANTIYF

j_gene: TRBJ2-1
v_gene: TRBV5-1
abundance: .
d_gene: TRBD2
CDR3nt: TGCGCCAGCAGCCCGCTAGCGGGAGGAGTCTACAATGAGCAGTTCTTC
CDR3aa: CASSPLAGGVYNEQFF

j_gene: TRBJ1-5
v_gene: TRBV24-1
abundance: .
d_gene: .
CDR3nt: TGTGCCACCCAGGGAAGCAATCAGCCCCAGCATTTT
CDR3aa: CATQGSNQPQHF

j_gene: TRBJ1-1
v_gene: TRBV18
abundance: few
d_gene: TRBD1
CDR3nt: TGTGCCAGCTCACTGGGACAGGGGATTCTGAACACTGAAGCTTTCTTT
CDR3aa: CASSLGQGILNTEAFF

j_gene: TRBJ2-7
v_gene: TRBV28
abundance: .
d_gene: TRBD1
CDR3nt: TGTGCCAGCCTCGGCCCGCAGGGGGTCTACGAGCAGTACTTC
CDR3aa: CASLGPQGVYEQYF

j_gene: TRBJ2-1
v_gene: TRBV6-2/TRBV6-3
abundance: .
d_gene: TRBD2
CDR3nt: TGTGCCAGCAGTTATTGGACTAGCGGGGTCAATGAGCAGTTCTTC
CDR3aa: CASSYWTSGVNEQFF

j_gene: TRBJ1-5
v_gene: TRBV10-3
abundance: .
d_gene: .
CDR3nt: TGTGCCATCAGTGAGTCGAGATGGCAGCCCCAGCATTTT
CDR3aa: CAISESRWQPQHF

j_gene: TRBJ1-2
v_gene: TRBV2
abundance: .
d_gene: .
CDR3nt: TGTGCCAGCGGTAGCTCCTATGGCTACACCTTC
CDR3aa: CASGSSYGYTF

j_gene: TRBJ2-3
v_gene: TRBV7-3
abundance: .
d_gene: TRBD2
CDR3nt: TGTGCCAGCAGCTCCAGACTAGCGGGGTCGGGAGATACGCAGTATTTT
CDR3aa: CASSSRLAGSGDTQYF

j_gene: TRBJ2-3
v_gene: TRBV5-4
abundance: .
d_gene: .
CDR3nt: TGTGCCAGCAGCTTGGCCGCAGGGGTCGCGAACACAGATACGCAGTATTTT
CDR3aa: CASSLAAGVANTDTQYF

j_gene: TRBJ1-1
v_gene: TRBV28
abundance: .
d_gene: TRBD1
CDR3nt: TGTGCCAGCAGTCGGACAGGGGGCTGGGGTGAAGCTTTCTTT
CDR3aa: CASSRTGGWGEAFF

j_gene: TRBJ1-1
v_gene: TRBV21-1
abundance: .
d_gene: .
CDR3nt: TGTGCCAGCAGTACAGTCCATCAAGATAACCACTTCTTT
CDR3aa: CASSTVHQDNHFF

j_gene: TRBJ1-1
v_gene: TRBV5-1
abundance: .
d_gene: TRBD1
CDR3nt: TGCGCCAGCAGCTTGATTGGGACAGGGGGCACTGAAGCTTTCTTT
CDR3aa: CASSLIGTGGTEAFF

j_gene: TRBJ2-6
v_gene: TRBV15
abundance: .
d_gene: .
CDR3nt: TGTGCCACCAGCAGAGAACAGAGCTCTGGGGCCAACGTCCTGACTTTC
CDR3aa: CATSREQSSGANVLTF

j_gene: TRBJ2-1
v_gene: TRBV6-5
abundance: .
d_gene: TRBD2
CDR3nt: TGTGCCAGCGGTAGCGGGAGTGGCAATGAGCAGTTCTTC
CDR3aa: CASGSGSGNEQFF

j_gene: TRBJ1-1
v_gene: TRBV7-9
abundance: .
d_gene: .
CDR3nt: TGTGCCAGCAGCTTCTCGAACACTGAAGCTTTCTTT
CDR3aa: CASSFSNTEAFF

j_gene: TRBJ2-2
v_gene: TRBV5-5
abundance: .
d_gene: TRBD1
CDR3nt: TGTGCCAGCAGCACCTACAGGGGCGCGAACACCGGGGAGCTGTTTTTT
CDR3aa: CASSTYRGANTGELFF

j_gene: TRBJ1-6
v_gene: TRBV27
abundance: .
d_gene: .
CDR3nt: TGTGCCAGCAGTTTATATGCAGGGAAGAGCTCCTATAATTCACCCCTCCACTTT
CDR3aa: CASSLYAGKSSYNSPLHF

j_gene: TRBJ2-1
v_gene: TRBV6-5
abundance: .
d_gene: TRBD1
CDR3nt: TGTGCCAGCAGTTACGACAGGGGGTCATACAATGAGCAGTTCTTC
CDR3aa: CASSYDRGSYNEQFF

j_gene: TRBJ2-2
v_gene: TRBV2
abundance: .
d_gene: .
CDR3nt: TGTGCCAGCATCCAACAGCCGAACACCGGGGAGCTGTTTTTT
CDR3aa: CASIQQPNTGELFF

j_gene: TRBJ2-6
v_gene: TRBV13
abundance: .
d_gene: .
CDR3nt: TGTGCCAGCAGCTATCGGGGGACAGTGGACTCTGGGGCCAACGTCCTGACTTTC
CDR3aa: CASSYRGTVDSGANVLTF

j_gene: TRBJ2-1
v_gene: TRBV7-3
abundance: .
d_gene: TRBD2
CDR3nt: TGTGCCAGCAGCTTACAGGCTAGCGGGGAGCAGTTCTTC
CDR3aa: CASSLQASGEQFF

j_gene: TRBJ1-1
v_gene: TRBV19
abundance: once
d_gene: .
CDR3nt: TGTGCCAGTAGTACCCTAAGACAGGTGTACACTGAAGCTTTCTTT
CDR3aa: CASSTLRQVYTEAFF